This T cell receptor beta chain originates from a study of T cell responses to AZD1222 COVID-19 vaccine. Profiling relied on immunoSEQ multiplex PCR, and the TCRdb table lists in-frame clones only, not all of them. This table has 100,000 or so clones, 92% appearing once. This clone has just one count. Antigen: not known. This CDR3 spans 15 amino acids. CDR1 and CDR2 (germline): LNHDA, SQIVND (reference sequence). With V trimmed by 1 base and J by 3 bases, 2 bases remained unmatched. Points from the study as a whole: Baseline seropositivity characterized only a handful of AZD1222 recipients.

This sequence originates from an adult who received the AZD1222 COVID-19 vaccine. The sample here was peripheral blood, taken 28 days after the second AZD1222 dose. The rearrangement joins TRBV19 to TRBJ2-3; 9 positions match TRBD1. In DNA, the CDR3 is TGTGCCAGTAGTATAGCACAGGGGGCAACAGATACGCAGTATTTT. This sequence encodes CASSIAQGATDTQYF.